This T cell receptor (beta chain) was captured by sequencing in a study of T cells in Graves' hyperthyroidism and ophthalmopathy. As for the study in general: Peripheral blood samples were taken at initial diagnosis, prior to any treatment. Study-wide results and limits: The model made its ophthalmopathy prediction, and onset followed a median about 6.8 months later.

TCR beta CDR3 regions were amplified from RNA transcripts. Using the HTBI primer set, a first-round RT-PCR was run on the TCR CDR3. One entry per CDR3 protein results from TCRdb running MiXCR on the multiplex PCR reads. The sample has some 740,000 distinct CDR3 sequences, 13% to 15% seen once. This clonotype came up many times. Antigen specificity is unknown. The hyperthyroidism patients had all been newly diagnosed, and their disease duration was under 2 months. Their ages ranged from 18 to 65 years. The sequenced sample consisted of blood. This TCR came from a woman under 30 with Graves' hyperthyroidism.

CDR3 loop: CASSYSYAGGRYEQYF. The CDR3 nucleotides are TGTGCCAGCAGTTACTCGTATGCGGGAGGTCGTTACGAGCAGTACTTC. The chain couples TRBV6-6 to TRBJ2-7; 8 bases line up with TRBD2. The germline CDR1 and CDR2 sequences are MNHNY and SVGAGI (reference sequence). V trimming: 0 bases; J trimming: 4 bases; junction bases outside the gene matches: 8. The CDR3 totals 16 residues.